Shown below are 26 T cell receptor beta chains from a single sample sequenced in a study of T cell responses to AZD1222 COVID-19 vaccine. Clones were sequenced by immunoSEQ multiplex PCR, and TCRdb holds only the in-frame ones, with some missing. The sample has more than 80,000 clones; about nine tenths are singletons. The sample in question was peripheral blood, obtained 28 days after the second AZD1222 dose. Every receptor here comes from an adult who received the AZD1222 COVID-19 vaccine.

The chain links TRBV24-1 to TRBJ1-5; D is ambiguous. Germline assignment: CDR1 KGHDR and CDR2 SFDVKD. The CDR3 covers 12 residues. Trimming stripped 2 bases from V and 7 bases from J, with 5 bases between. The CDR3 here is CATSDSGQPQHF. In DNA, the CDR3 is TGTGCCACCAGTGATTCCGGGCAGCCCCAGCATTTT.

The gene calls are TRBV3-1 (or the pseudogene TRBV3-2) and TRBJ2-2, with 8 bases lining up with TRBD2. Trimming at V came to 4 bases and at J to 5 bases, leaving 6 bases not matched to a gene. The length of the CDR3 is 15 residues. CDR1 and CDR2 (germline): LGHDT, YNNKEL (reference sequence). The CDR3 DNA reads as TGTGCCAGCAGCCGCGGGGGGCCGGGGACCGGGGAGCTGTTTTTT. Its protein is CASSRGGPGTGELFF.

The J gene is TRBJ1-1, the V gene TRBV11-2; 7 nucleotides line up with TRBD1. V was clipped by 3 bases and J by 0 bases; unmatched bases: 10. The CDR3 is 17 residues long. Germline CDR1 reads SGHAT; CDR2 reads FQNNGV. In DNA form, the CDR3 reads TGTGCCAGCAGCTTTCCCGGGACAGCTACGATGAACACTGAAGCTTTCTTT. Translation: CASSFPGTATMNTEAFF.

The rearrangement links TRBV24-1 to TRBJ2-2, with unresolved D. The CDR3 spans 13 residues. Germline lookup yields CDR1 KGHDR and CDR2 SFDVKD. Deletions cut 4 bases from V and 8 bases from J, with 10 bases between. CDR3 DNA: TGTGCCACCAGTGAGAGACGGGTAGGGGAGCTGTTTTTT. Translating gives CATSERRVGELFF.

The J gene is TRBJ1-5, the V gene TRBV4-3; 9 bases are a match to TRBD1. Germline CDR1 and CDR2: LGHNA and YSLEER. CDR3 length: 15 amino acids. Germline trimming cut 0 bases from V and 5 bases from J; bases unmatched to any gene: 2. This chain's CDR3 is CASSQDRDRDQPQHF. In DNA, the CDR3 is TGCGCCAGCAGCCAAGATCGGGACAGGGATCAGCCCCAGCATTTT.

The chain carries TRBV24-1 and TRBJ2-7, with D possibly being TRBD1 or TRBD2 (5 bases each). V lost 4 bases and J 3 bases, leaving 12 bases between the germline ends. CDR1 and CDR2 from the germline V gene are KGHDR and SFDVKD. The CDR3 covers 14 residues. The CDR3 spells CATSETGAHYEQYF. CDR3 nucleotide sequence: TGTGCCACCAGTGAAACCGGGGCACACTACGAGCAGTACTTC.

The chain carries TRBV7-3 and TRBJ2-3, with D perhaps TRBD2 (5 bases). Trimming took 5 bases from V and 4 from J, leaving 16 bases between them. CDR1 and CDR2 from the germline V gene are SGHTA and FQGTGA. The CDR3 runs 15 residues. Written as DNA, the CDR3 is TGTGCCAGCAGCCCCCTCGGAGCGGACGCAGATACGCAGTATTTT. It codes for CASSPLGADADTQYF.

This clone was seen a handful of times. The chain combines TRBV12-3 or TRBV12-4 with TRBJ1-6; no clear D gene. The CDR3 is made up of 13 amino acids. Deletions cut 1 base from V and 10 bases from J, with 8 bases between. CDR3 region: CASSLGIGSPLHF. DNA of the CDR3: TGTGCCAGCAGTTTAGGGATAGGGTCACCCCTCCACTTT.

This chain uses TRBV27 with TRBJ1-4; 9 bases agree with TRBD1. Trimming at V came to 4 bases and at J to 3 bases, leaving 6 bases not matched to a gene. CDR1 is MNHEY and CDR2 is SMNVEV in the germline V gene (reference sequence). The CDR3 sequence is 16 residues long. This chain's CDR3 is CASSSGTGGSNEKLFF. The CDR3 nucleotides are TGTGCCAGCAGTTCGGGAACAGGGGGCTCTAATGAAAAACTGTTTTTT.

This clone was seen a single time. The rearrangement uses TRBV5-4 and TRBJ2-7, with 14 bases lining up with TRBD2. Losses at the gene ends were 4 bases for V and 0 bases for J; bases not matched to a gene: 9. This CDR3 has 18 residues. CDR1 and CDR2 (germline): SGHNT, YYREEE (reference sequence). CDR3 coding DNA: TGTGCCAGCAGCAAGCCGGGACTAGCGGGGGAGAGCTCCTACGAGCAGTACTTC. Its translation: CASSKPGLAGESSYEQYF.

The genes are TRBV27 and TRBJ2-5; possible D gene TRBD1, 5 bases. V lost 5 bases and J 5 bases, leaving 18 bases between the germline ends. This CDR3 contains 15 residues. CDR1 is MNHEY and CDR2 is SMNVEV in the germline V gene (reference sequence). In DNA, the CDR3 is TGTGCCAGCAGTCCCCTTCGGCAGGGCAGGGAGACCCAGTACTTC. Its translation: CASSPLRQGRETQYF.

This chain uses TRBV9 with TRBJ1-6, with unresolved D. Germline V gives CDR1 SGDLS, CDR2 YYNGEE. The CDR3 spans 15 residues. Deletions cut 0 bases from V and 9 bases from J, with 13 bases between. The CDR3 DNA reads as TGTGCCAGCAGCGTAGTGGGCGGCGACGGTTCACCCCTCCACTTT. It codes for CASSVVGGDGSPLHF.

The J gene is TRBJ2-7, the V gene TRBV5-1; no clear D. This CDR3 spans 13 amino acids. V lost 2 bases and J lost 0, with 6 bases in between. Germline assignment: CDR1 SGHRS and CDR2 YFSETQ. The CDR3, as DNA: TGCGCCAGCAGCTTCACCAGCTCCTACGAGCAGTACTTC. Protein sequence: CASSFTSSYEQYF.

The DNA for the CDR3 is TGTGCCAGCAGCCCCATAGTGGTTTGCTATGGCTACACCTTC. It specifies CASSPIVVCYGYTF. The chain recombines TRBV7-3 with TRBJ1-2; D not certain. The CDR3 loop spans 14 amino acids. The germline V gene encodes CDR1 SGHTA and CDR2 FQGTGA. Trimming took off 5 bases at V and 4 bases at J, with 14 bases between the two ends.

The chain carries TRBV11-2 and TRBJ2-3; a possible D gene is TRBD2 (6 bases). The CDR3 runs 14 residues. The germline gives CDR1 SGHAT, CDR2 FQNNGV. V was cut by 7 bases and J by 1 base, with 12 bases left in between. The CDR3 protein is CASTLTGGTDTQYF. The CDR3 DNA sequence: TGTGCCAGCACCCTTACGGGGGGCACAGATACGCAGTATTTT.

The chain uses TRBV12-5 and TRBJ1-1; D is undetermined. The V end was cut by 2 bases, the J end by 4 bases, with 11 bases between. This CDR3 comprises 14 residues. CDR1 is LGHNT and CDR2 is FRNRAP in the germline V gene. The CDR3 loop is CASGLLQQFTEAFF. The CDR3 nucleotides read TGTGCTAGTGGTTTGCTTCAACAGTTCACTGAAGCTTTCTTT.

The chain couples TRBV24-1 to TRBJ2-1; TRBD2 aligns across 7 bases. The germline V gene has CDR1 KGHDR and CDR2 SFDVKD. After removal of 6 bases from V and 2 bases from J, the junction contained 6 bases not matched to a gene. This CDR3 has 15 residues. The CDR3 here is CATSYAAGTYNEQFF. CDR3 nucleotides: TGTGCCACCAGTTACGCAGCGGGGACCTACAATGAGCAGTTCTTC.

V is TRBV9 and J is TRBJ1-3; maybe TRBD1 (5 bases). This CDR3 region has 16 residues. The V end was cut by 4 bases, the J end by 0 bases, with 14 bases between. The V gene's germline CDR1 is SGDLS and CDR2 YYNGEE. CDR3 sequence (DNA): TGTGCCAGCAGCAGGCTTGGGGCCTTCTCTGGAAACACCATATATTTT. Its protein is CASSRLGAFSGNTIYF.

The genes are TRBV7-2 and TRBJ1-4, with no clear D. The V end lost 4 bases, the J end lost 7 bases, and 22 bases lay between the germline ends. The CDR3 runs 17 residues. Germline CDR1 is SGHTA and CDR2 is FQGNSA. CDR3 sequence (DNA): TGTGCCAGCAGCTCAGGCCCGGACGTCCCCCCGGGTGAAAAACTGTTTTTT. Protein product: CASSSGPDVPPGEKLFF.

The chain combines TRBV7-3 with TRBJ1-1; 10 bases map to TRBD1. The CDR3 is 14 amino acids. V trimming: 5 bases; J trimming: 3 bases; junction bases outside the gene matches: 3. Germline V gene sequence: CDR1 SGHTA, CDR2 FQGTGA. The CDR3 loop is CASSPGTGDTEAFF. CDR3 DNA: TGTGCCAGCAGCCCCGGGACAGGGGACACTGAAGCTTTCTTT.

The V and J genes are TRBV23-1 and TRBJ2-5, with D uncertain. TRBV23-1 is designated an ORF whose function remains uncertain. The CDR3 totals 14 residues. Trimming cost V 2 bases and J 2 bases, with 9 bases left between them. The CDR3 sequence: CASSQGHVQETQYF. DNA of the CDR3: TGCGCCAGCAGTCAAGGTCACGTGCAAGAGACCCAGTACTTC.

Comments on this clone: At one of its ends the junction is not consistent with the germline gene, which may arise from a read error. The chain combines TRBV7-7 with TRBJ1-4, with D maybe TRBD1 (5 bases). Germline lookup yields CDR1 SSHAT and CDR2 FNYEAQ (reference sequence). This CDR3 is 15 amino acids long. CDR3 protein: CASSLGRGYWGELFF. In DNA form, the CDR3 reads TGTGCTAGCAGCTTAGGACGGGGGTATTGGGGTGAACTGTTTTTT.

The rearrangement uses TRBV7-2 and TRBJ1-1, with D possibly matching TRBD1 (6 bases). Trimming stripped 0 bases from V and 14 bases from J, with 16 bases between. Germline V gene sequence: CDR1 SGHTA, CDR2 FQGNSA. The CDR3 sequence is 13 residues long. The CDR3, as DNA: TGTGCCAGCAGCTTAGCAACCCCTACAGGGCACTTCTTT. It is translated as CASSLATPTGHFF.

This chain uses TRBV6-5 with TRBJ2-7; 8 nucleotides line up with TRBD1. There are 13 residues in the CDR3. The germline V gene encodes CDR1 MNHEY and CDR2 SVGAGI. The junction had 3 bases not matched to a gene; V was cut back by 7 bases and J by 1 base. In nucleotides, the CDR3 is TGTGCCAGCACCAACAGGGGGTCCTACGAGCAGTACTTC. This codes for CASTNRGSYEQYF.

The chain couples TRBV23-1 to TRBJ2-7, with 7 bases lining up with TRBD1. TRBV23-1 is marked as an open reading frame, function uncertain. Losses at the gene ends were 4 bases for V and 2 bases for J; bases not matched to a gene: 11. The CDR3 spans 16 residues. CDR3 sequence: CASSRTLRGSAYEQYF. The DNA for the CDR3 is TGCGCCAGCAGTCGGACTCTCAGGGGGAGCGCCTACGAGCAGTACTTC.

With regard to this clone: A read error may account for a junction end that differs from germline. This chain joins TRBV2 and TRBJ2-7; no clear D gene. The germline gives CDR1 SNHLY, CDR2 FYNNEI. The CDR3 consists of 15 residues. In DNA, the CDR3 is TGTGCCAGCATTGAAACCGTGGCGAGCTCCTACGAGCAGTACTTC. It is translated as CASIETVASSYEQYF.